The text below deals with one TCR beta chain. This sample stems from a study of regulatory T cells in long-lasting Graves disease. With iRepertoire HTBI primers and Arm-PCR of CDR3 regions, TCR beta libraries were built. Using its own MiXCR run on the multiplex PCR reads, TCRdb lists one record per CDR3 protein. The sample has some 560,000 distinct CDR3 sequences, approximately 16% seen once. Stated time point: newly diagnosed GD, antithyroid drugs for less than 3 months. Researchers made the TCR library from RNA that was extracted from PBMCs. Those enrolled as patients came out of an endocrinology department in Xi'an, China. The same sample was also used in a study of T cells in Graves' hyperthyroidism and ophthalmopathy. That investigation notes: TCR CDR3 underwent first-round RT-PCR with the HTBI primer set. Most thyroid clonotypes expanded above 0.001 appeared in blood too.

This receptor was identified in a woman aged 40 to 65 with Graves disease. This material consisted of peripheral blood mononuclear cells (PBMCs), taken at new diagnosis, from a patient treated with antithyroid drugs.

CDR3 nucleotide sequence: TGTGCCAGCAGCCAAGCAGGGAAGAACACCGGGGAGCTGTTTTTT. Translation gives CASSQAGKNTGELFF. The chain employs TRBV28 and TRBJ2-2, with a tentative D call TRBD1 (5 bases). CDR1 is MDHEN, CDR2 SYDVKM, per germline. V dropped 6 bases and J dropped 1 base, with 12 bases sitting between them. This CDR3 is 15 amino acids long.